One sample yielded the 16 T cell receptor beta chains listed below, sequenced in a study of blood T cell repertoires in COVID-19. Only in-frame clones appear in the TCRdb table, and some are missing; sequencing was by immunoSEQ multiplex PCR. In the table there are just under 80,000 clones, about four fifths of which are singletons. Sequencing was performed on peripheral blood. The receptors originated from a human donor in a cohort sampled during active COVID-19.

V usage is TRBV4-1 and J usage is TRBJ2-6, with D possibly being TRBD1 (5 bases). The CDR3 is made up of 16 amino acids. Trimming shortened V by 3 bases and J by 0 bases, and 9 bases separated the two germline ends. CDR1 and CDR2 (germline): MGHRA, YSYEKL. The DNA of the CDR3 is TGCGCCAGCAGCCAGCCAGGGTTCTCTGGGGCCAACGTCCTGACTTTC. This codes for CASSQPGFSGANVLTF.

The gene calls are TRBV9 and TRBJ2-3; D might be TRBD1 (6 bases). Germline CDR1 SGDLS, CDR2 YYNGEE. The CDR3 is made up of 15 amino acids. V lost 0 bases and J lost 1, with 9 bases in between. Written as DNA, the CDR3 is TGTGCCAGCAGCGTAGAGGGGGTCCGCACAGATACGCAGTATTTT. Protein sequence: CASSVEGVRTDTQYF.

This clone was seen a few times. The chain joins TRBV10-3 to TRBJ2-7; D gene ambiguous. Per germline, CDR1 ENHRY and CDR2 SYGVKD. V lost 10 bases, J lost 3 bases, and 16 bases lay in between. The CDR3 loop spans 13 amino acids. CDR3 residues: CATRSRLGYEQYF. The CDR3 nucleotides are TGTGCCACCCGGTCTAGACTGGGCTACGAGCAGTACTTC.

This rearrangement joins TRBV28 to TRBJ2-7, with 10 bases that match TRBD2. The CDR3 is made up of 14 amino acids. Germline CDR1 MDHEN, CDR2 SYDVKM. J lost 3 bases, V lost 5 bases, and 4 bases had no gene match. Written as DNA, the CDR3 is TGTGCCAGCAGTCTTGGGACTAGCGTCTACGAGCAGTACTTC. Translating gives CASSLGTSVYEQYF.

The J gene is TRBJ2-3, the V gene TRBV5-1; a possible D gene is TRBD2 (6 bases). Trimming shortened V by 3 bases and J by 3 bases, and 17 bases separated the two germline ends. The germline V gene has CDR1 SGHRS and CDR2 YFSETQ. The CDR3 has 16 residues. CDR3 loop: CASSWPLTSPTDTQYF. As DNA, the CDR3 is TGCGCCAGCAGCTGGCCCCTTACTAGCCCAACAGATACGCAGTATTTT. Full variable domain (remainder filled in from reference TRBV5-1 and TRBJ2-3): KAGVTQTPRYLIKTRGQQVTLSCSPISGHRSVSWYQQTPGQGLQFLFEYFSETQRNKGNFPGRFSGRQFSNSRSEMNVSTLELGDSALYLCASSWPLTSPTDTQYFGPGTRLTVL.

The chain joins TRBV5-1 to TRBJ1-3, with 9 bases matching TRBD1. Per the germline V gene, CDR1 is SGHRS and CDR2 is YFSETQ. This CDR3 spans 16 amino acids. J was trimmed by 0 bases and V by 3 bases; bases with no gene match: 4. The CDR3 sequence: CASSSQGASSGNTIYF. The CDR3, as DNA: TGCGCCAGCAGCTCACAGGGGGCCAGCTCTGGAAACACCATATATTTT.

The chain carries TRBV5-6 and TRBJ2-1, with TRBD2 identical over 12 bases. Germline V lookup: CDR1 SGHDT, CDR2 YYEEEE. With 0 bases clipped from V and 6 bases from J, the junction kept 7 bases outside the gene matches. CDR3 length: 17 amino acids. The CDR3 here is CASSLVASGGALNEQFF. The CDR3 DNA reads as TGTGCCAGCAGCTTGGTGGCTAGCGGGGGGGCCCTCAATGAGCAGTTCTTC.

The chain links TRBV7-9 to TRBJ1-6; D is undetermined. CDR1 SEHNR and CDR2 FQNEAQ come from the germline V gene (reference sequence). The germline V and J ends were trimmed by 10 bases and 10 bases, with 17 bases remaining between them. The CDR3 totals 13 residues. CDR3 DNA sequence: TGTGCCACCCACCCGACATACAGCTCACCCCTCCACTTT. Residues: CATHPTYSSPLHF.

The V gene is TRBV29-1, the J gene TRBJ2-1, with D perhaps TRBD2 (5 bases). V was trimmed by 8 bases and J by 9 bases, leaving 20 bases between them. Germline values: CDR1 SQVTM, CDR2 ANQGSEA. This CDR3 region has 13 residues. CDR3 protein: CSFLAGTITEQFF. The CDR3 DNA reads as TGCAGCTTTCTTGCGGGCACGATAACTGAGCAGTTCTTC.

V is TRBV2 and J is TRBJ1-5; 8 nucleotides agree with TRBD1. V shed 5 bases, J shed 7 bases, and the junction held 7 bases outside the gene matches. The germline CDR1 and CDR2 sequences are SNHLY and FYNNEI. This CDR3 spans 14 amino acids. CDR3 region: CASSLGQGGQPQHF. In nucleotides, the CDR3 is TGTGCCAGCAGTCTCGGACAGGGAGGACAGCCCCAGCATTTT.

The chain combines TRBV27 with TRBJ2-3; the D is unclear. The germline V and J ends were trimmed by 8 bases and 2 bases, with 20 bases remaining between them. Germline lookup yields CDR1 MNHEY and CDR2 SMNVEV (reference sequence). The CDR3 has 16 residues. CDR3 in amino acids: CASRRFPPDNTDTQYF. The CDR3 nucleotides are TGTGCCAGCCGCCGTTTTCCCCCTGACAACACAGATACGCAGTATTTT.

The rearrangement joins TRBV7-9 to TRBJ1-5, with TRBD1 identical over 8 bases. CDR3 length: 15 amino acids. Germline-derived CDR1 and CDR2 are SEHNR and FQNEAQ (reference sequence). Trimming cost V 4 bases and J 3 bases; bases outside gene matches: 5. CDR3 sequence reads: CASSSDRAYNQPQHF. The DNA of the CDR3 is TGTGCCAGCAGCTCGGACAGGGCGTACAATCAGCCCCAGCATTTT.

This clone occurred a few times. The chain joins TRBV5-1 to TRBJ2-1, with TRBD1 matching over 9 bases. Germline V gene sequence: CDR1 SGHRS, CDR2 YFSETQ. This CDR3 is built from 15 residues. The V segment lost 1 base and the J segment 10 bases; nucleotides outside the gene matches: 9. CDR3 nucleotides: TGCGCCAGCAGCTTGACAGGGGGCACAATAGGGGAGCAGTTCTTC. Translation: CASSLTGGTIGEQFF.

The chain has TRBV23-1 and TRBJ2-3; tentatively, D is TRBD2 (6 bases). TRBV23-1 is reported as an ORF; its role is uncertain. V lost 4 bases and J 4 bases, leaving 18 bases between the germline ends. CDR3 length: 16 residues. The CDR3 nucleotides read TGCGCCAGCAGTCCGCGACTAGATGCTGTCCCAGATACGCAGTATTTT. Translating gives CASSPRLDAVPDTQYF.

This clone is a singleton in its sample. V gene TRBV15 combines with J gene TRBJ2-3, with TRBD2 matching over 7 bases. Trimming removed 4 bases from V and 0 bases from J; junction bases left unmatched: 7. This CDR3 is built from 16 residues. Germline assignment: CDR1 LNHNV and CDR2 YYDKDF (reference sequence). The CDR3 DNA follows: TGTGCCACCAGCACCAACCTAGCGGTGAGCACAGATACGCAGTATTTT. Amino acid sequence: CATSTNLAVSTDTQYF.

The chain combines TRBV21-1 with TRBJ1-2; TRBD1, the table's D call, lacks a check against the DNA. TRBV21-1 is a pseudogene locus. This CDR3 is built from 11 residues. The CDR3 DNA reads TGTGCCAGCAGAAGACAGGGTGGCTACACCTTC. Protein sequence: CASRRQGGYTF.